Listed below are T cell receptor beta chains from one sample, sequenced in a study of T cells in Graves' hyperthyroidism and ophthalmopathy. TCRdb processed the multiplex PCR reads anew with MiXCR; each CDR3 protein has one entry. The sample has around 400,000 distinct CDR3 sequences, 20% to 25% seen once. Sequences were obtained from blood. These receptor sequences come from a man aged 50-59 years with Graves' hyperthyroidism. CDR3s include the opening cysteine and the closing phenylalanine or tryptophan. D genes are given only for firm matches. Clone size is not always given. Where it is, it says once, few, many or a class for expanded clones.

V gene: TRBV7-9; J gene: TRBJ2-5; clone size: .; D gene: .; CDR3 protein: CASSPRTDSETQYF; CDR3 DNA: TGTGCCAGCAGCCCCAGGACAGACTCAGAGACCCAGTACTTC
V gene: TRBV3-1; J gene: TRBJ2-3; clone size: many; D gene: TRBD2; CDR3 protein: CASSRLAMGTDTQYF; CDR3 DNA: TGTGCCAGCAGCCGACTAGCTATGGGCACAGATACGCAGTATTTT
V gene: TRBV5-1; J gene: TRBJ2-2; clone size: .; D gene: .; CDR3 protein: CASSLATLATNTGELFF; CDR3 DNA: TGCGCCAGCAGCTTGGCCACCCTGGCGACGAACACCGGGGAGCTGTTTTTT
V gene: TRBV18; J gene: TRBJ1-3; clone size: few; D gene: .; CDR3 protein: CASSREAGVRNTIYF; CDR3 DNA: TGTGCCAGCTCACGTGAAGCCGGGGTTCGAAACACCATATATTTT
V gene: TRBV11-2; J gene: TRBJ2-5; clone size: .; D gene: .; CDR3 protein: CASSLERGETQYF; CDR3 DNA: TGTGCCAGCAGCTTAGAGAGGGGGGAGACCCAGTACTTC
V gene: TRBV24-1; J gene: TRBJ2-3; clone size: many; D gene: TRBD2; CDR3 protein: CATSDRAGVEDTQYF; CDR3 DNA: TGTGCCACCAGTGATCGAGCGGGAGTTGAAGATACGCAGTATTTT
V gene: TRBV11-2; J gene: TRBJ2-5; clone size: many; D gene: .; CDR3 protein: CASSLAVQETQYF; CDR3 DNA: TGTGCCAGCAGCTTGGCGGTTCAAGAGACCCAGTACTTC
V gene: TRBV5-6; J gene: TRBJ1-5; clone size: many; D gene: TRBD1; CDR3 protein: CASSPGQGDNQPQHF; CDR3 DNA: TGTGCCAGCAGCCCGGGACAGGGGGACAATCAGCCCCAGCATTTT
V gene: TRBV11-1; J gene: TRBJ2-1; clone size: few; D gene: .; CDR3 protein: CASSASEGEQFF; CDR3 DNA: TGTGCCAGCAGCGCTAGCGAGGGGGAGCAGTTCTTC
V gene: TRBV5-4; J gene: TRBJ1-4; clone size: .; D gene: .; CDR3 protein: CASSLGGSSTNEKLFF; CDR3 DNA: TGTGCCAGCAGCCTTGGGGGATCATCAACTAATGAAAAACTGTTTTTT
V gene: TRBV7-3; J gene: TRBJ2-7; clone size: few; D gene: .; CDR3 protein: CASSRWRYDEQYF; CDR3 DNA: TGTGCCAGCAGCCGGTGGCGGTATGACGAGCAGTACTTC
V gene: TRBV6-1; J gene: TRBJ2-7; clone size: .; D gene: TRBD1; CDR3 protein: CASSGAGTASYEQYF; CDR3 DNA: TGTGCCAGCAGTGGCGCCGGGACAGCCTCCTACGAGCAGTACTTC
V gene: TRBV24-1; J gene: TRBJ1-5; clone size: .; D gene: TRBD1; CDR3 protein: CATSDGDRGYQPQHF; CDR3 DNA: TGTGCCACCAGTGATGGGGACAGGGGTTACCAGCCCCAGCATTTT
V gene: TRBV20-1; J gene: TRBJ2-3; clone size: .; D gene: TRBD2; CDR3 protein: CSGNGLAWGYDTQYF; CDR3 DNA: TGCAGTGGAAATGGACTAGCCTGGGGGTATGATACGCAGTATTTT
V gene: TRBV27; J gene: TRBJ1-1; clone size: .; D gene: .; CDR3 protein: CASSFWGNTEAFF; CDR3 DNA: TGTGCCAGCAGTTTTTGGGGAAACACTGAAGCTTTCTTT
V gene: TRBV11-2; J gene: TRBJ2-3; clone size: many; D gene: .; CDR3 protein: CASSLNGVFDTDTQYF; CDR3 DNA: TGTGCCAGCAGCTTAAACGGGGTGTTTGACACAGATACGCAGTATTTT
V gene: TRBV7-6; J gene: TRBJ2-5; clone size: .; D gene: TRBD2; CDR3 protein: CASSLVASGRVETQYF; CDR3 DNA: TGTGCCAGCAGCTTAGTGGCCAGCGGGAGGGTTGAGACCCAGTACTTC
V gene: TRBV11-3; J gene: TRBJ1-5; clone size: .; D gene: TRBD1; CDR3 protein: CAGSPGQNQPQHF; CDR3 DNA: TGTGCCGGCAGCCCGGGACAGAATCAGCCCCAGCATTTT
V gene: TRBV3-1; J gene: TRBJ2-5; clone size: few; D gene: .; CDR3 protein: CASSAVPEGTQYF; CDR3 DNA: TGTGCCAGCAGCGCGGTACCAGAAGGGACCCAGTACTTC
V gene: TRBV28; J gene: TRBJ1-5; clone size: few; D gene: .; CDR3 protein: CASSHDRHSEIQPQHF; CDR3 DNA: TGTGCCAGCAGTCATGACAGGCACAGCGAGATCCAGCCCCAGCATTTT
V gene: TRBV20-1; J gene: TRBJ2-3; clone size: .; D gene: .; CDR3 protein: CSAKKAGSTDTQYF; CDR3 DNA: TGCAGTGCTAAAAAAGCGGGCAGCACAGATACGCAGTATTTT
V gene: TRBV18; J gene: TRBJ2-6; clone size: .; D gene: .; CDR3 protein: CASSPSRGGGANVLTF; CDR3 DNA: TGTGCCAGCTCACCCTCGAGGGGTGGTGGGGCCAACGTCCTGACTTTC
V gene: TRBV11-1; J gene: TRBJ2-1; clone size: few; D gene: .; CDR3 protein: CASSLGVDNEQFF; CDR3 DNA: TGTGCCAGCAGCTTAGGGGTCGACAATGAGCAGTTCTTC